This TCR beta chain was captured in a study of OX40 agonist ivuxolimab in advanced cancers. Autoimmune disease history or systemic immunosuppression led to patient exclusion. Assay: immunoSEQ multiplex PCR; the TCRdb copy retains only in-frame clones and omits some. The data hold over 55,000 clones, with 86% observed a single time. Trimming at V came to 7 bases and at J to 7 bases, leaving 11 bases not matched to a gene. CDR1 SQVTM and CDR2 ANQGSEA come from the germline V gene. The CDR3 consists of 13 residues. The sample in question was CD4+ or CD8+ T cells sorted from blood, obtained in a trial of the OX40 agonist ivuxolimab. The V gene is TRBV29-1, the J gene TRBJ2-7; 9 bases map to TRBD1. The clonotype originates from an adult with an advanced solid tumor such as melanoma, head and neck, liver or kidney cancer. The CDR3 loop is CSARITGGREQYF. CDR3 DNA: TGCAGCGCCCGTATAACAGGGGGCAGGGAGCAGTACTTC.